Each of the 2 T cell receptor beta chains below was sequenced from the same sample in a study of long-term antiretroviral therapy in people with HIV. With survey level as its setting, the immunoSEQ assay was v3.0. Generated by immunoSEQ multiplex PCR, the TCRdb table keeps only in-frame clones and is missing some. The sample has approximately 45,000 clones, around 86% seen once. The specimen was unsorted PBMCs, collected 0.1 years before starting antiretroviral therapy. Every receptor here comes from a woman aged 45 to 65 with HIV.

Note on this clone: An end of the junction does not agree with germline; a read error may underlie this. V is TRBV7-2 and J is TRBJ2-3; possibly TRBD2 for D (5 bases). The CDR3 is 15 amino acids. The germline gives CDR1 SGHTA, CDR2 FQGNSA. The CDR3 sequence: CASSVAIAFTDTQYF. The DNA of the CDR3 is TGTGCCAGCAGCGTAGCGATCGCGTTCACAGATACGCAGTATTTT. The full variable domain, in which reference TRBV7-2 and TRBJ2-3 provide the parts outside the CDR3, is GAGVSQSPSNKVTEKGKDVELRCDPISGHTALYWYRQSLGQGLEFLIYFQGNSAPDKSGLPSDRFSAERTGGSVSTLTIQRTQQEDSAVYLCASSVAIAFTDTQYFGPGTRLTVL.

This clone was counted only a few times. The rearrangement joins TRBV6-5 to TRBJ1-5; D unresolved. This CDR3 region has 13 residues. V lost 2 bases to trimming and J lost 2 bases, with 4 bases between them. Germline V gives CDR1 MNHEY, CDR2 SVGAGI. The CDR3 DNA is TGTGCCAGCAGTTACAATGGCAATCAGCCCCAGCATTTT. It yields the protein CASSYNGNQPQHF.